A selection of T cell receptor beta chains follows, all from one sample in a study of blood T cells in healthy people across ages. TCRdb fed the 5' RACE reads into MiXCR, producing one record per CDR3 protein. The sample contains approximately 800,000 distinct CDR3 sequences, nearly 60% of which appear only once. Sequenced material: blood. These TCRs come from a man aged 25 to 40 in good health. Both conserved end residues are part of each CDR3. Fields, in order: J gene, V gene, D gene, clone size, CDR3 protein, CDR3 DNA. D genes are given only for firm matches. Only some rows state a clone size, as once, few, many or a class for expanded clones.

>TRBJ2-7|TRBV5-4|TRBD2|NA
CASSFGGGGPEQYF
TGTGCCAGCAGCTTTGGTGGGGGGGGTCCCGAGCAGTACTTC
>TRBJ2-1|TRBV21-1|NA|few
CASSSGTPTTWFF
TGTGCCAGCAGCTCCGGGACTCCAACGACTTGGTTCTTC
>TRBJ2-5|TRBV29-1|NA|NA
CSVAPGRGSRETQYF
TGCAGCGTCGCGCCGGGGCGCGGGTCCAGGGAGACCCAGTACTTC
>TRBJ2-3|TRBV11-1|TRBD2|NA
CASSPIPGLAGSLVLADTQYF
TGTGCCAGCAGCCCTATACCGGGACTAGCGGGTTCCCTGGTATTGGCAGATACGCAGTATTTT
>TRBJ2-7|TRBV7-9|NA|once
CASSLISTYEQYF
TGTGCCAGCAGCTTAATTTCGACCTACGAGCAGTACTTC
>TRBJ2-7|TRBV3-1|NA|once
CASSPDYSYEQYF
TGTGCCAGCAGCCCCGACTACTCCTACGAGCAGTACTTC
>TRBJ1-5|TRBV12-3/TRBV12-4|NA|NA
CASSLPGKQPQHF
TGTGCCAGCAGTTTACCGGGGAAACAGCCCCAGCATTTT
>TRBJ2-3|TRBV15|NA|NA
CATSRVANTDAQYF
TGTGCCACCAGCAGAGTGGCAAACACAGATGCGCAGTATTTT
>TRBJ2-3|TRBV12-3/TRBV12-4|TRBD1|NA
CASSLQQGDMQYF
TGTGCCAGCAGCCTACAGCAGGGGGATATGCAGTATTTT
>TRBJ2-3|TRBV30|NA|NA
CAWSRLPNTDTQYF
TGTGCCTGGAGTCGACTACCTAACACAGATACGCAGTATTTT
>TRBJ2-7|TRBV20-1|NA|few
CSARSLAGQYYEQYF
TGCAGTGCTAGAAGTTTGGCAGGGCAATACTACGAGCAGTACTTC
>TRBJ1-6|TRBV20-1|TRBD1|NA
CSATGQGQSPLHF
TGCAGTGCTACTGGACAGGGCCAATCACCCCTCCACTTT